This is a list of T cell receptor beta chains from one sample in a study of untreated major depressive disorder. Some clones are missing from TCRdb's copy, which holds only in-frame ones; the method was immunoSEQ multiplex PCR. The sample carries 23,000 or so clones, over 80% recorded once. The material sequenced was CD4+ T cells from PBMCs. These receptors were obtained from a young woman with major depressive disorder. The CDR3 runs from the conserved cysteine through the conserved F or W. The order of the fields is J gene, V gene, clone size, D gene, CDR3 protein, CDR3 DNA. A D gene is named only where the DNA matches it firmly. Expanded clones are given a class, and other clones once, few, many or no size at all.

J: TRBJ2-2
V: TRBV9
size: .
D: TRBD1
CDR3: CASSVSGQGNGELFF
DNA: TGTGCCAGCAGCGTATCCGGACAGGGAAACGGGGAGCTGTTTTTT

J: TRBJ1-4
V: TRBV11-1
size: once
D: TRBD1
CDR3: CASSSTGDTNEKLFF
DNA: TGTGCCAGCAGCTCGACAGGGGATACTAATGAAAAACTGTTTTTT

J: TRBJ1-2
V: TRBV9
size: .
D: .
CDR3: CASSVFSSGTSYGYTF
DNA: TGTGCCAGCAGCGTATTCAGTTCAGGGACTTCCTATGGCTACACCTTC

J: TRBJ2-7
V: TRBV29-1
size: .
D: .
CDR3: CSVERSGYEQYF
DNA: TGCAGCGTTGAGAGGTCCGGCTACGAGCAGTACTTC

J: TRBJ2-5
V: TRBV4-3
size: .
D: TRBD1
CDR3: CASSQDRGRETQYF
DNA: TGCGCCAGCAGCCAAGACAGGGGGCGGGAGACCCAGTACTTC

J: TRBJ2-7
V: TRBV2
size: .
D: TRBD1
CDR3: CASSERGLGYEQYF
DNA: TGTGCCAGCAGTGAAAGGGGGCTCGGCTACGAGCAGTACTTC

J: TRBJ2-1
V: TRBV18
size: few
D: .
CDR3: CASSPPMVASHNEQFF
DNA: TGTGCCAGCTCACCACCGATGGTGGCCAGTCACAATGAGCAGTTCTTC

J: TRBJ2-5
V: TRBV28
size: .
D: TRBD2
CDR3: CASSNHIAGETQYF
DNA: TGTGCCAGCTCGAACCATATAGCGGGGGAGACCCAGTACTTC

J: TRBJ1-1
V: TRBV9
size: .
D: .
CDR3: CASSVVQSFEAFF
DNA: TGTGCCAGCAGCGTAGTTCAGAGCTTTGAAGCTTTCTTT

J: TRBJ2-4
V: TRBV29-1
size: once
D: TRBD2
CDR3: CSVAGTSRTKNIQYF
DNA: TGCAGCGTGGCCGGGACTAGTCGGACCAAAAACATTCAGTACTTC

J: TRBJ2-2
V: TRBV6-1
size: .
D: TRBD1
CDR3: CASRRDRSNTGELFF
DNA: TGTGCCAGCAGGCGGGACAGGTCGAACACCGGGGAGCTGTTTTTT

J: TRBJ2-7
V: TRBV4-1
size: once
D: .
CDR3: CASSQSFGGGTFYEQYF
DNA: TGCGCCAGCAGCCAATCTTTTGGTGGCGGGACTTTCTACGAGCAGTACTTC

J: TRBJ2-5
V: TRBV11-2
size: .
D: .
CDR3: CASSPSGYETQYF
DNA: TGTGCCAGCAGCCCCTCAGGGTACGAGACCCAGTACTTC

J: TRBJ2-2
V: TRBV28
size: .
D: .
CDR3: CASSFLSGELFF
DNA: TGTGCCAGCAGTTTCTTGTCCGGGGAGCTGTTTTTT

J: TRBJ2-5
V: TRBV5-6
size: .
D: TRBD2
CDR3: CASSLGLGLETQYF
DNA: TGTGCCAGCAGCTTAGGACTAGGCTTGGAGACCCAGTACTTC

J: TRBJ2-2
V: TRBV5-1
size: once
D: .
CDR3: CASSPEVAARGELFF
DNA: TGCGCCAGCAGCCCCGAAGTAGCGGCTCGCGGGGAGCTGTTTTTT

J: TRBJ2-7
V: TRBV18
size: .
D: .
CDR3: CASSPNWGEYEQYF
DNA: TGTGCCAGCTCACCGAATTGGGGGGAGTACGAGCAGTACTTC

J: TRBJ2-1
V: TRBV5-8
size: .
D: TRBD2
CDR3: CASSSGLAVISEQFF
DNA: TGTGCCAGCAGCTCGGGACTAGCGGTTATCTCTGAGCAGTTCTTC

J: TRBJ2-7
V: TRBV11-2
size: .
D: .
CDR3: CASSLGWASSYEQYF
DNA: TGTGCCAGCAGCTTAGGATGGGCAAGCTCCTACGAGCAGTACTTC

J: TRBJ2-7
V: TRBV2
size: .
D: .
CDR3: CASSVDGQPPYEQYF
DNA: TGTGCCAGCAGTGTGGACGGACAGCCCCCCTACGAGCAGTACTTC

J: TRBJ1-4
V: TRBV5-1
size: .
D: .
CDR3: CASSLGNEKLFF
DNA: TGCGCCAGCAGCTTGGGGAATGAAAAACTGTTTTTT

J: TRBJ2-5
V: TRBV2
size: .
D: .
CDR3: CASSGGEQETQYF
DNA: TGTGCCAGCAGTGGGGGGGAACAAGAGACCCAGTACTTC

J: TRBJ1-5
V: TRBV6-5
size: .
D: .
CDR3: CASTDGGNQPQHF
DNA: TGTGCCAGCACCGACGGGGGCAATCAGCCCCAGCATTTT

J: TRBJ2-1
V: TRBV5-1
size: .
D: .
CDR3: CASSLAPAPSYNEQFF
DNA: TGCGCCAGCAGCTTGGCGCCAGCGCCATCCTACAATGAGCAGTTCTTC

J: TRBJ1-2
V: TRBV4-2
size: .
D: TRBD1
CDR3: CASSQDLDRGFGYTF
DNA: TGTGCCAGCAGCCAAGATCTGGACAGGGGGTTCGGCTACACCTTC

J: TRBJ1-5
V: TRBV19
size: .
D: TRBD1
CDR3: CASARTGMGNQPQHF
DNA: TGTGCCAGCGCTCGGACAGGGATGGGCAATCAGCCCCAGCATTTT

J: TRBJ1-6
V: TRBV28
size: .
D: TRBD1
CDR3: CASSGGQGAGSPLHF
DNA: TGTGCCAGCAGTGGAGGACAGGGCGCCGGATCACCCCTCCACTTT

J: TRBJ1-5
V: TRBV27
size: .
D: .
CDR3: CASRRGQGGMGNQPQHF
DNA: TGTGCCAGCAGGAGGGGCCAGGGTGGTATGGGCAATCAGCCCCAGCATTTT

J: TRBJ1-5
V: TRBV28
size: once
D: .
CDR3: CASSPGPGKPQHF
DNA: TGTGCCAGCAGTCCAGGCCCCGGGAAGCCCCAGCATTTT

J: TRBJ2-6
V: TRBV5-4
size: .
D: .
CDR3: CASTRGPLSSGANVLTF
DNA: TGTGCCAGCACCCGCGGGCCCCTGAGCTCTGGGGCCAACGTCCTGACTTTC

J: TRBJ2-3
V: TRBV4-1
size: .
D: .
CDR3: CASRRLEGMSDTQYF
DNA: TGCGCCAGCAGGCGCCTTGAGGGGATGTCGGATACGCAGTATTTT

J: TRBJ2-7
V: TRBV5-1
size: .
D: TRBD1
CDR3: CASSFSGGRSYEQYF
DNA: TGCGCCAGCAGTTTTTCAGGGGGACGTTCCTACGAGCAGTACTTC

J: TRBJ2-7
V: TRBV18
size: once
D: .
CDR3: CASSPRGAAYEQYF
DNA: TGTGCCAGCTCACCACGGGGGGCAGCCTACGAGCAGTACTTC

J: TRBJ2-2
V: TRBV6-5
size: .
D: .
CDR3: CASSPGLVNTGELFF
DNA: TGTGCCAGCAGTCCAGGACTGGTCAACACCGGGGAGCTGTTTTTT

J: TRBJ2-1
V: TRBV5-1
size: .
D: TRBD2
CDR3: CASNPSGHSSYNEQFF
DNA: TGCGCCAGCAACCCTAGCGGACATAGCTCCTACAATGAGCAGTTCTTC

J: TRBJ2-1
V: TRBV6-1
size: once
D: TRBD2
CDR3: CASRSGGAYNEQFF
DNA: TGTGCCAGCAGGAGCGGGGGGGCTTACAATGAGCAGTTCTTC

J: TRBJ2-7
V: TRBV29-1
size: once
D: .
CDR3: CSVEDPGNHEQYF
DNA: TGCAGCGTTGAAGATCCTGGGAACCACGAGCAGTACTTC

J: TRBJ2-4
V: TRBV1
size: .
D: .
CDR3: CTSSRDCQYF
DNA: TGCACCAGCAGCCGGGACTGCCAGTACTTC

J: TRBJ2-2
V: TRBV30
size: .
D: .
CDR3: CAWRANTGELFF
DNA: TGTGCCTGGAGAGCGAACACCGGGGAGCTGTTTTTT

J: TRBJ2-5
V: TRBV11-3
size: once
D: .
CDR3: CASSVPGRETQYF
DNA: TGTGCCAGCAGCGTCCCGGGCCGAGAGACCCAGTACTTC

J: TRBJ2-7
V: TRBV2
size: once
D: .
CDR3: CASSLQGRAYEQYF
DNA: TGTGCCAGCAGCCTTCAGGGGCGGGCCTACGAGCAGTACTTC

J: TRBJ2-3
V: TRBV2
size: .
D: .
CDR3: CASSDDGYTQYF
DNA: TGTGCCAGCAGTGATGATGGTTATACGCAGTATTTT

J: TRBJ2-2
V: TRBV2
size: .
D: .
CDR3: CASIPRWGGLGTGELFF
DNA: TGTGCCAGCATCCCTCGGTGGGGGGGCCTCGGAACCGGGGAGCTGTTTTTT

J: TRBJ1-2
V: TRBV9
size: .
D: TRBD1
CDR3: CASSPRGTGYGYTF
DNA: TGTGCCAGCAGCCCCCGAGGGACAGGGTATGGCTACACCTTC

J: TRBJ2-2
V: TRBV6-1
size: .
D: TRBD1
CDR3: CASSLGQGSGELFF
DNA: TGTGCCAGCAGCCTTGGACAGGGGTCCGGGGAGCTGTTTTTT

J: TRBJ2-5
V: TRBV5-5
size: .
D: .
CDR3: CASSLGRRTSQETQYF
DNA: TGTGCCAGCAGCTTGGGGCGTAGGACAAGCCAAGAGACCCAGTACTTC

J: TRBJ2-7
V: TRBV4-1
size: .
D: TRBD2
CDR3: CASSHPGTSRNEQYF
DNA: TGCGCCAGCAGCCACCCAGGGACTAGCCGCAACGAGCAGTACTTC

J: TRBJ2-2
V: TRBV11-3
size: .
D: .
CDR3: CASSLDQNTGELFF
DNA: TGTGCCAGCAGCCTAGACCAGAACACCGGGGAGCTGTTTTTT

J: TRBJ2-3
V: TRBV5-1
size: once
D: .
CDR3: CASRTVGGSTDTQYF
DNA: TGCGCCAGCAGGACAGTCGGGGGAAGCACAGATACGCAGTATTTT